This T cell receptor beta chain is drawn from a study of blood T cell repertoires in COVID-19. The protocol was immunoSEQ multiplex PCR, while the TCRdb copy is restricted to in-frame clones and leaves out a portion. The repertoire holds 100,000 to 150,000 clones, about 85% seen once, with over 25% in the top ten. Germline-derived CDR1 and CDR2 are SQVTM and ANQGSEA. V dropped 7 bases and J dropped 1; count of bases not matched to a gene: 6. The CDR3 has 13 residues. What was sequenced was peripheral blood. The clonotype was recovered from a woman of 80 years or more with acute or convalescent COVID-19. The chain carries TRBV29-1 and TRBJ1-1; 7 bases are shared with TRBD1. The CDR3 sequence is CSGDRDSNTEAFF. The DNA for the CDR3 is TGCAGCGGAGACAGGGATTCGAACACTGAAGCTTTCTTT.